Many counts were recorded for the clone carrying this TCR beta chain. Preparation of the TCRbeta library was carried out with unique molecular identifiers. TCRdb re-called the PCR reads with MiXCR, one entry per CDR3 protein. Found here are some 600,000 distinct CDR3 sequences, approximately 15% of them singletons; the top ten hold around 0.96%. This CDR3 spans 14 amino acids. From germline, CDR1 is SGHKS and CDR2 YYEKEE (reference sequence). The V gene end was trimmed by 1 base and the J gene end by 10 bases; junction bases not matched to a gene: 8. The data originate from a study of T-cell reconstitution after alpha-beta-depleted transplantation in children.

Material: PBMCs from the stem cell graft donor, obtained from the stem cell graft. This chain connects TRBV5-5 to TRBJ1-2, with 9 bases fitting TRBD1. The receptor was derived from a human donor who donated a stem cell graft to a child with acute myeloid leukemia. The CDR3 protein is CASSLLGTGYPYTF. CDR3 DNA: TGTGCCAGCAGCTTGTTGGGGACAGGGTATCCCTACACCTTC.